What follows is one T cell receptor beta chain and its context. There is no known antigen for this receptor. Base qualities are not provided; no much larger clone lies one nucleotide away. The trial excluded patients who had a history of autoimmune disease or who were on systemic immunosuppression. Peripheral blood for TCR sequencing was collected from all dose cohorts at baseline, on cycle 4 day 1, and on cycle 7 day 1. Samples were obtained from an open-label, multicenter, first-in-human phase I dose-escalation trial of ivuxolimab. Adults with locally advanced or metastatic melanoma, renal cell, hepatocellular, or head and neck squamous cell carcinoma were enrolled in the trial. Before TCR sequencing, CD4+ and CD8+ T cells were separately sorted from peripheral blood. Genomic DNA was extracted from sorted cells for sequencing of the TCRbeta CDR3 region. The immunoSEQ Assay was used for sequencing of TCRbeta CDR3 regions. As stored in TCRdb, this immuneACCESS dataset retains in-frame rearrangements with V and J assigned. A fraction of the clones does not appear; measured against another copy, unresolved V genes explain less than half of the discrepancy, and the remainder lacks a known reason. The sample data list about 37,000 clones, and roughly 80% of these were observed just once. The ten largest clones represent 22% of the sample.

The data derive from a study of OX40 agonist ivuxolimab in advanced cancers. In terms of the full investigation: Ivuxolimab, which targeted the costimulatory receptor OX40 (CD134), was an agonistic, fully human IgG2 monoclonal antibody. Intravenous ivuxolimab was administered to patients every 2 weeks at six dose levels: 0.01, 0.1, 0.3, 1.5, 3 and 10 mg/kg. Of the approximately 54 patients in dose escalation, around 19 had hepatocellular carcinoma, approximately 15 had melanoma, 9 had renal cell carcinoma and 9 had head and neck cancer. In the dose-escalation cohort, 70% to 90% of patients were male, and the mean age was approximately 60 years with a range of roughly 20 to 85. Patients were allowed to have had prior anti-PD-1, anti-PD-L1 or anti-CTLA-4 therapy, and approximately 40% of the dose-escalation patients had previously received checkpoint inhibitors. Three dose-escalation patients achieved partial responses, one with hepatocellular carcinoma and two with cutaneous melanoma. The purpose of peripheral TCRbeta sequencing was to test whether ivuxolimab changed TCR sequence diversity and led to clonal T-cell expansion. The paper covers the monotherapy dose-escalation part of the phase I ivuxolimab trial, which included N of about 50 patients. General study outcomes and caveats: On average, CD8+ T cells showed more expanded clones than CD4+ T cells after ivuxolimab. At doses of 0.1 to 3.0 mg/kg, clonal expansion of both CD4+ and CD8+ blood T cells was observed from baseline to week 6. In partial responders in the 0.1-3.0 mg/kg groups, normalized peripheral clonal expansion was found to be among the lowest, especially among CD8+ T cells. The antigen specificity of the clonally expanded peripheral T cells was not determined. Low levels of normalized T-cell clonal expansion were also seen in some patients who did not respond.

The junction shows trimming of 2 bases on V and 3 bases on J, plus 11 bases between the germline ends. From cysteine to phenylalanine, the CDR3 is 14 amino acids long. Just CDR3 DNA is preserved here, 42 bases in frame from base 1. The germline V gene supplies CDR1 MGHDK and CDR2 SYGVNS. This receptor was taken from an adult with an advanced solid tumor such as melanoma, head and neck, liver or kidney cancer. Rearrangement joined TRBV25-1 to TRBJ2-7; TRBD1 is a possible D gene, resting on 6 matching bases. Sample: CD4+ or CD8+ T cells sorted from blood, taken in a trial of the OX40 agonist ivuxolimab. The DNA sequence is TGTGCCAGCAGTGAAGAATGGGGACACTACGAGCAGTACTTC. Translated, this gives CASSEEWGHYEQYF.